This note documents a single T cell receptor beta chain sequence. Antigen specificity is unknown. Other DNA variants within this sample encode the same CDR3. CDR1 and CDR2 (germline): ENHRY, SYGVKD. The V gene end was trimmed by 6 bases and the J gene end by 5 bases; junction bases not matched to a gene: 2. The CDR3 loop spans 14 amino acids. Once extracted for a subset, genomic DNA was divided evenly among several immunoSEQ plates. Using about 220 ng DNA, roughly 33,000 T cell genomes, the sorted-subset replicate PCRs were run. The assay was immunoSEQ multiplex PCR, and TCRdb's table has in-frame clones only and misses some. Among under 2,500,000 clones listed, approximately 95% were seen once. The data were taken from a study of shared clonotypes between healthy human individuals. Study conclusions and caveats: In general, naive subsets displayed greater estimated richness than memory subsets did. Clonotypes shared by all four sorted-subset donors had higher generation probabilities than non-shared clonotypes.

V and J are TRBV10-3 and TRBJ1-6, with 9 bases identical to TRBD1. The source material was naive CD4+ T cells sorted from blood. Subset indicated: CD45RA+ positively selected. This receptor was taken from a man aged 18 to 35 in good health. CDR3 sequence reads: CAISRTGDNSPLHF. For the CDR3, the DNA is TGTGCCATCAGCAGGACAGGGGATAATTCACCCCTCCACTTT.